This TCR beta chain was found in a study of blood T cell repertoires in COVID-19. Method: immunoSEQ multiplex PCR; TCRdb's copy keeps in-frame clones and lacks some. The sample includes some 250,000 clones, over 75% seen only once; the top ten take less than 2.5%. This CDR3 is built from 12 residues. Germline CDR1 and CDR2: MDHEN and SYDVKM. Trimming left V 6 bases short and J 2 bases short, with 8 bases between. This TCR derives from a woman aged 45-65 years who had recovered from COVID-19. The source material was PBMCs or T cells enriched from blood (not recorded which). The chain combines TRBV28 with TRBJ2-7; TRBD2 is a possible D gene (6 bases). CDR3 protein: CASRGRPYEQYF. The CDR3 DNA follows: TGTGCCAGCAGGGGGAGGCCCTACGAGCAGTACTTC. Complete variable domain (other parts from reference TRBV28 and TRBJ2-7): DVKVTQSSRYLVKRTGEKVFLECVQDMDHENMFWYRQDPGLGLRLIYFSYDVKMKEKGDIPEGYSVSREKKERFSLILESASTNQTSMYLCASRGRPYEQYFGPGTRLTVT.